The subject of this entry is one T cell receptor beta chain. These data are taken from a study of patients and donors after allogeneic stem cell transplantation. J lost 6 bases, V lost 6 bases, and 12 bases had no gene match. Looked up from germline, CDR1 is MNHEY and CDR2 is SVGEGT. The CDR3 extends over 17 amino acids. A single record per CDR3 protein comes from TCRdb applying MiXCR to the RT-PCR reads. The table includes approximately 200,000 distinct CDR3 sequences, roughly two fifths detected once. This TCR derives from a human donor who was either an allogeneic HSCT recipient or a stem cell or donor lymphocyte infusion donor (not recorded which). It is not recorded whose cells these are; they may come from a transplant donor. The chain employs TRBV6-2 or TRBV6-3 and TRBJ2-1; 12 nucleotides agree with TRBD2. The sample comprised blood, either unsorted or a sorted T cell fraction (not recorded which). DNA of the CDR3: TGTGCCAGCAGCTACGGCTCTAGCGGGAGGGTACGCAATGAGCAGTTCTTC. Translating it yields CASSYGSSGRVRNEQFF.